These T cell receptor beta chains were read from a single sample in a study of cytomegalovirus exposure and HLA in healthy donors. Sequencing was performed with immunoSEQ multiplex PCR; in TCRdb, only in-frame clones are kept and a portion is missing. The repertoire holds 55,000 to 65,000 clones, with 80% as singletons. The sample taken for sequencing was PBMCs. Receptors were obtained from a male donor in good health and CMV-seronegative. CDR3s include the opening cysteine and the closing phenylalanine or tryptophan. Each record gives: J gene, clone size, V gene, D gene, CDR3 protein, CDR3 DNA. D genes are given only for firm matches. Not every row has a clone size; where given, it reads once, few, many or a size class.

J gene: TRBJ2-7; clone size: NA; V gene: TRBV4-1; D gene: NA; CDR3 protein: CASSQDGPYYEQYF; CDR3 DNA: TGCGCCAGCAGCCAAGATGGTCCCTACTACGAGCAGTACTTC
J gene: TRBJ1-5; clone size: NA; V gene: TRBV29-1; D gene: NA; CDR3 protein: CSVEGTGGAPQHF; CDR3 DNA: TGCAGCGTTGAGGGGACCGGGGGGGCGCCCCAGCATTTT
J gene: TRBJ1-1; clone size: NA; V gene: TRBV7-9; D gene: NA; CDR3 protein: CASSFQGGDTEAFF; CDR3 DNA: TGTGCCAGCAGCTTTCAGGGAGGGGACACTGAAGCTTTCTTT
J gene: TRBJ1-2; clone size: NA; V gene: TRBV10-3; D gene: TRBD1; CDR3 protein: CAISPDRGNFGYGYTF; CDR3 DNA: TGTGCCATCAGTCCTGACAGGGGCAACTTTGGGTATGGCTACACCTTC
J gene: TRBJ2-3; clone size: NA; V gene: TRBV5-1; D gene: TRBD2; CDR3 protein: CASSQGTSGTDTQYF; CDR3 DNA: TGCGCCAGCAGCCAAGGGACTAGCGGAACAGATACGCAGTATTTT
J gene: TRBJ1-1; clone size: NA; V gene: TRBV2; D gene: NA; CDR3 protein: CASRPQETGEAFF; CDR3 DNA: TGTGCCAGCAGACCACAGGAGACGGGTGAAGCTTTCTTT
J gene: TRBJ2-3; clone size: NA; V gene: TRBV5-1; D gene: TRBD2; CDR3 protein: CASSAGLAGGQVIDTQYF; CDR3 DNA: TGCGCCAGCAGCGCGGGACTAGCGGGGGGCCAGGTGATAGATACGCAGTATTTT
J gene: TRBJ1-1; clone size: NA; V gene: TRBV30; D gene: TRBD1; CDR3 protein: CALQGYTEAFF; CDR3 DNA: TGTGCGTTACAGGGGTACACTGAAGCTTTCTTT
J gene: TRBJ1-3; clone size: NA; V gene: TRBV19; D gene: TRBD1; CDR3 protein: CASTNSGTGENTIYF; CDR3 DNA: TGTGCCAGTACCAATTCCGGGACAGGGGAAAACACCATATATTTT
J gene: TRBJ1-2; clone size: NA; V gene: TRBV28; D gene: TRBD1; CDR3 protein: CASSSTGTGGMGYTF; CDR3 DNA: TGTGCCAGCAGTTCCACCGGGACAGGGGGCATGGGCTACACCTTC
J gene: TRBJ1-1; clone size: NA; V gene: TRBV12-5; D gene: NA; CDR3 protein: CASGLDREGRTNTEAFF; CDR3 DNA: TGTGCTAGTGGTTTGGACCGGGAGGGCAGGACGAACACTGAAGCTTTCTTT
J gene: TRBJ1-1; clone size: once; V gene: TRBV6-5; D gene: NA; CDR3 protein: CASSLLNTEAFF; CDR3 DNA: TGTGCCAGCAGTTTATTAAACACTGAAGCTTTCTTT
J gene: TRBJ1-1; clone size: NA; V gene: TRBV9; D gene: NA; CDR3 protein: CASSVGGGWDTEAFF; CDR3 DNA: TGTGCCAGCAGCGTAGGAGGGGGTTGGGACACTGAAGCTTTCTTT
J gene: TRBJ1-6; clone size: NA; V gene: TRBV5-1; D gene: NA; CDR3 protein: CASSISGQDNSPLHF; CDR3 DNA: TGCGCCAGCAGCATCAGCGGCCAGGATAATTCACCCCTCCACTTT
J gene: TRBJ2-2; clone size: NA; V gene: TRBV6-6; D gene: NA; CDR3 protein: CASSRGVAGELFF; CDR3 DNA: TGTGCCAGCAGTAGAGGAGTGGCCGGGGAGCTGTTTTTT
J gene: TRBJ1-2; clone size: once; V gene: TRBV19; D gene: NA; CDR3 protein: CASSQGWNYGYTF; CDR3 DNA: TGTGCCAGTAGCCAGGGGTGGAACTATGGCTACACCTTC
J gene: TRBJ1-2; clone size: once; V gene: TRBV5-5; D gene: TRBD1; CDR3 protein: CASSPTGGHGYTF; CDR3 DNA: TGTGCCAGCAGCCCTACAGGGGGCCATGGCTACACCTTC
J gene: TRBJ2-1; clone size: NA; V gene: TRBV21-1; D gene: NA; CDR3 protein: CASRGGDEQFF; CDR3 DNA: TGTGCCAGTCGAGGGGGGGATGAGCAGTTCTTC
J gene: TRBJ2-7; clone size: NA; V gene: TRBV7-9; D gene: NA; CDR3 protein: CASSLGAAEQYF; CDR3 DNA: TGTGCCAGCAGCCTAGGGGCTGCAGAGCAGTACTTC
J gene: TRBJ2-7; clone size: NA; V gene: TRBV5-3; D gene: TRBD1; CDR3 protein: CARSSDGTGRVEQYF; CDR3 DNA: TGTGCCAGAAGCTCTGACGGGACAGGTCGGGTCGAGCAGTACTTC